This TCR beta chain was sequenced for a study of OX40 agonist ivuxolimab in advanced cancers. For the wider study: Ivuxolimab was a fully human IgG2 agonistic monoclonal antibody targeting the costimulatory receptor OX40 (CD134). Intravenous ivuxolimab was administered to patients every 2 weeks at six dose levels: 0.01, 0.1, 0.3, 1.5, 3 and 10 mg/kg. Of the 50 or so patients in dose escalation, around 20 had hepatocellular carcinoma, roughly 15 had melanoma, 9 had renal cell carcinoma and 9 had head and neck cancer. In the dose-escalation cohort, about four fifths of patients were male, and the mean age was around 60 years with a range of about 20 to 90. Prior anti-PD-1, anti-PD-L1 or anti-CTLA-4 therapy was permitted, and checkpoint inhibitors had been received by about two fifths of dose-escalation patients. Partial responses were achieved by three dose-escalation patients, of whom one had hepatocellular carcinoma and two had cutaneous melanoma. Peripheral TCRbeta sequencing was intended to test whether TCR sequence diversity was altered and clonal T-cell expansion was caused by ivuxolimab. The monotherapy dose-escalation portion (N ≈ 50 patients) of the phase I ivuxolimab trial is reported in the paper. General study outcomes and caveats: Low levels of normalized T-cell clonal expansion were also seen in some patients who did not respond. After ivuxolimab, more expanded clones were found on average in CD8+ T cells than in CD4+ T cells. Partial responders in the 0.1-3.0 mg/kg groups had among the lowest normalized peripheral clonal expansion, especially among CD8+ T cells. At doses of 0.1 to 3.0 mg/kg, clonal expansion of both CD4+ and CD8+ blood T cells was observed from baseline to week 6. The antigen specificity of the peripheral T cells that underwent clonal expansion was not determined.

Reading the germline V gene (reference sequence) gives CDR1 SSHAT and CDR2 FNYEAQ. The CDR3 runs 14 amino acids, cysteine and phenylalanine included. Here the CDR3 DNA is all that survives: 42 bases in frame from base 1. With respect to this clone: This receptor's antigen is unknown. At one boundary the junction diverges from the germline segment, which might be a read error.

Patients with autoimmune disease history or receiving systemic immunosuppression were excluded from the trial. Peripheral blood for TCR sequencing was drawn from every dose cohort at baseline, at cycle 4 day 1 and at cycle 7 day 1. Samples came from an open-label, multicenter, first-in-human phase I dose-escalation trial of ivuxolimab. The trial enrolled adults with locally advanced or metastatic head and neck squamous cell, hepatocellular, melanoma or renal cell carcinoma. Before TCR sequencing, CD4+ T cells and CD8+ T cells were sorted from peripheral blood as separate populations. To sequence the TCRbeta CDR3 region, genomic DNA was isolated from the sorted cells. The immunoSEQ Assay was used to sequence the TCRbeta CDR3 regions. TCRdb holds this immuneACCESS table with in-frame rearrangements only. Some clones are missing; in checked studies, unresolved V genes explain under half, and the rest has no known cause. This sample holds around 69,000 clones; around 90% were observed only once. The ten top clones hold around 2.6% of the sample.

The source material was CD4+ or CD8+ T cells sorted from blood, sampled in a trial of the OX40 agonist ivuxolimab. The V gene is TRBV7-7 and the J gene is TRBJ2-2, with 8 bases matching TRBD2. The receptor was isolated from an adult with an advanced solid tumor such as melanoma, head and neck, liver or kidney cancer. Here the CDR3 is given as CASSPLAGGGELFF. Here is the DNA: TGTGCTAGCAGCCCGCTCGCGGGGGGCGGGGAGCTGTTTTTT.